A single sample is the source of the 10 T cell receptor beta chains below, sequenced in a study of shared clonotypes between healthy human individuals. Repertoires were generated with immunoSEQ multiplex PCR, while TCRdb's copy carries only in-frame clones and drops some. Here the sample spans about 510,000 clones, approximately 79% being singletons. The sequenced sample was PBMCs. The receptors were sampled from a woman aged 40 to 50 in good health. Some clones in this sample may be carry-over from other donors' samples.

This clone showed up just a few times. The rearrangement uses TRBV7-2 and TRBJ2-5; 12 bases line up with TRBD2. The CDR3 sequence is 17 residues long. The V gene's germline CDR1 is SGHTA and CDR2 FQGNSA. V gave up 5 bases and J gave up 4 bases; unmatched junction bases: 11. The CDR3 nucleotides read TGTGCCAGCAGCCTAGGTCTAGCGGGAGGGTGGGGAGAGACCCAGTACTTC. Its protein product is CASSLGLAGGWGETQYF.

The CDR3 region is CASSSGARDTDTQYF. The CDR3 nucleotides are TGTGCCAGCAGTTCAGGGGCGCGAGACACAGATACGCAGTATTTT. This chain uses TRBV27 with TRBJ2-3; D is perhaps TRBD1 (6 bases). The CDR3 length is 15 residues. CDR1 is MNHEY, CDR2 SMNVEV, per germline (reference sequence). The ends were cut back, 4 bases at V and 2 bases at J, with 13 bases in the middle.

On this clone itself: A far larger clone is only one base removed, so a read error is likely. The same CDR3 also results from other DNA sequences found in this sample. This chain uses TRBV7-2 with TRBJ1-5; D unresolved. The V and J ends lost 5 bases and 4 bases respectively, with 6 bases between them. Germline V gives CDR1 SGHTA, CDR2 FQGNSA. The CDR3 extends over 12 amino acids. CDR3 DNA: TGTGCCAGCAGCGCCTATAATCAGCCCCAGCATTTT. Translated, it gives CASSAYNQPQHF.

Written as DNA, the CDR3 is TGTGCCAGCAGCATTTCAGGGGGGTTAACTGAAGCTTTCTTT. This sequence encodes CASSISGGLTEAFF. The genes are TRBV2 and TRBJ1-1; 7 nucleotides agree with TRBD1. Germline V lookup: CDR1 SNHLY, CDR2 FYNNEI. The CDR3 has 14 residues. Trimming at V came to 6 bases and at J to 5 bases, leaving 9 bases not matched to a gene.

The chain has TRBV6-6 and TRBJ1-2, with TRBD1 matching over 7 bases. The V gene's germline CDR1 is MNHNY and CDR2 SVGAGI (reference sequence). The V segment lost 4 bases and the J segment 7 bases; nucleotides outside the gene matches: 9. This CDR3 has 14 residues. CDR3 DNA sequence: TGTGCCAGCAGTTCCACACAGGGGTCGGTTGGCTACACCTTC. This sequence encodes CASSSTQGSVGYTF.

The V call is TRBV7-2, the J call TRBJ1-2, with unresolved D. V shed 1 base and J shed 3 bases, with 9 bases lying between them. This CDR3 region has 14 residues. Germline-derived CDR1 and CDR2 are SGHTA and FQGNSA. The CDR3 loop reads CASSLDGNYYGYTF. The CDR3 DNA reads TGTGCCAGCAGCTTAGATGGGAATTACTATGGCTACACCTTC.

Of note for this clone: With a far larger clone one base away, a read error is the likely cause. The chain uses TRBV6-1 and TRBJ1-2; D is ambiguous. CDR3 length equals 14 residues. Germline V CDR1 and CDR2: MNHNS, SASEGT. The CDR3 loop reads CASSEGEGGNGHTF. In DNA, the CDR3 is TGTGCCAGCAGTGAAGGAGAGGGAGGTAATGGCCACACCTTC.

The chain joins TRBV6-1 to TRBJ2-7; D not resolved. CDR1 and CDR2 from the germline V gene are MNHNS and SASEGT. The CDR3 loop spans 13 amino acids. CDR3 nucleotide sequence: TGTGCACGCAGGCCTCTGAGGACCTACGAGCAGTACTTC. Translating it yields CARRPLRTYEQYF.

The rearrangement links TRBV7-3 to TRBJ1-1; TRBD1 might be the D (5 bases). The CDR3 totals 15 residues. The V and J ends lost 1 base and 0 bases respectively, with 9 bases between them. The germline V gene encodes CDR1 SGHTA and CDR2 FQGTGA. This CDR3 is CASSLIRQMNTEAFF. CDR3 in DNA: TGTGCCAGCAGCTTAATCCGACAGATGAACACTGAAGCTTTCTTT.

J is TRBJ2-1 and V is TRBV2; a weak D match, TRBD1 (6 bases). Trimming shortened V by 6 bases and J by 0 bases, and 12 bases separated the two germline ends. This CDR3 contains 15 residues. Germline assignment: CDR1 SNHLY and CDR2 FYNNEI. The CDR3 protein is CASRGTSSSYNEQFF. For the CDR3, the DNA is TGTGCCAGCAGGGGGACATCGTCCTCCTACAATGAGCAGTTCTTC.